This T cell receptor (beta chain) originates from a study of blood T cells in healthy people across ages. Study-level background: Template switching recovered approximately one barcoded beta molecule for every two T cells.

Each donor had roughly 10 milliliters of peripheral blood drawn. A J-beta primer mix and a sample-barcoded 5' primer were used in a second PCR of roughly 7 to 12 cycles. A template-switch adaptor that had 12 random nucleotides put a tag on each cDNA molecule. TCRdb used MiXCR to reprocess the 5' RACE reads, holding one entry per CDR3 protein. The sample consists of roughly 730,000 distinct CDR3 sequences, approximately 60% of them appearing once. CDR1 is SGHAT and CDR2 is FQNNGV in the germline V gene. This CDR3 has 15 amino acids. The sequencing input was blood. The clonotype was recovered from a man between 40 and 49 years old in good health. The V and J genes are TRBV11-2 and TRBJ2-5; no clear D gene. The J call may be wrong; the DNA end is better matched by TRBJ2-7. CDR3 nucleotide sequence: TGTGCCAGCAGCCCAATCCCCAGACTTACCTACGAGCAGTACTTC. Amino acids: CASSPIPRLTYEQYF.